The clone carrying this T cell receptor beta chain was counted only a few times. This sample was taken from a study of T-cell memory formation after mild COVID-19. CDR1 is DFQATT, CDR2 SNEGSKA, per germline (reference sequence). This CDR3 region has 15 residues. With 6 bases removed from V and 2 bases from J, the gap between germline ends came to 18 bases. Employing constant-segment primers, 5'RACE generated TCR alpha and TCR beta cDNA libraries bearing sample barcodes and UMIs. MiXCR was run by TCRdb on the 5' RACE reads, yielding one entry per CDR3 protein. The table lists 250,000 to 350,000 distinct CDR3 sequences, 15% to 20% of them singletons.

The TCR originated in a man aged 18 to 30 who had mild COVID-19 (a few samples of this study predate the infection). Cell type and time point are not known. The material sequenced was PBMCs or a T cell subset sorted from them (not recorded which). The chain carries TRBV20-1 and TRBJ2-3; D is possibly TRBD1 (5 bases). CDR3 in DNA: TGCAGTGCGGAATCGGACACACGGAACACAGATACGCAGTATTTT. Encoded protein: CSAESDTRNTDTQYF.